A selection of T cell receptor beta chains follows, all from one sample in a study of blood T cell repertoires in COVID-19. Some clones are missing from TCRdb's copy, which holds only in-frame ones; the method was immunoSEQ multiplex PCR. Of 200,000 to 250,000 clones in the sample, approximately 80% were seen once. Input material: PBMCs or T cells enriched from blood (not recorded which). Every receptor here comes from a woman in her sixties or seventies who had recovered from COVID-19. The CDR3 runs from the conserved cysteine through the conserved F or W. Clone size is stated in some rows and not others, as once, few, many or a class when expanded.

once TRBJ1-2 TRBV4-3 CASSRTQGTDGYTF
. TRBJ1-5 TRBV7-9 CASSLEGEPQHF
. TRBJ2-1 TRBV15 CATSRGGDYNEQFF
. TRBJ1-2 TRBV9 CASSVEGRGVGGYTF
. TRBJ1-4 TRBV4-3 CASGNRESATNEKLFF
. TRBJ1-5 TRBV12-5 CATGTGTVNQPQHF
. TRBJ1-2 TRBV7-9 CASSLVGQGRKNGYTF
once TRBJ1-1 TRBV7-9 CASSHPNVRAFF
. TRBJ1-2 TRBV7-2 CASSTQPTGGIGYTF
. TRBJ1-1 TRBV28 CASSFPTGGWTEAFF
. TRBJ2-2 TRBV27 CASRKTGGSGELFF
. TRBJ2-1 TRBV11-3 CASSLIDRGEQFF
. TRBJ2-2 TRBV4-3 CASSLELRTGELFF
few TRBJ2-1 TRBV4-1 CASSRGGSSYNEQFF
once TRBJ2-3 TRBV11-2 CASTHWGLTDTQYF
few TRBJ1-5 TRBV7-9 CASSGSNQPQHF
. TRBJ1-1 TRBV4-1 CASSHPQGAGNTEAFF
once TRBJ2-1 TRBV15 CATAPGEGFNEQFF
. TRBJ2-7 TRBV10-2 CASSESGDRAYEQYF
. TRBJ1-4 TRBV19 CASSTITLGTVSLSEKLFF
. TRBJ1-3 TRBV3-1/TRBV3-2 CASSHEGQGGNTIYF
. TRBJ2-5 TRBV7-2 CASSQRQGGGTQYF
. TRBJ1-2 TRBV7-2 CASSYRLRTNYGYTF
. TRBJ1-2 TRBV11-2 CASSPDGQGALYGYTF
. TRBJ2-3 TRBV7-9 CASSLGLAEKNTQYF
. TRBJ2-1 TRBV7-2 CASSLDRAYNEQFF
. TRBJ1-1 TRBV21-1 CASSNIRSGTEAFF
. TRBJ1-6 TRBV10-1 CASSQGQANSPLHF
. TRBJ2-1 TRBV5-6 CASSPFSGGHYNEQFF
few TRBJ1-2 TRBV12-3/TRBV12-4 CASSLQADGYTF
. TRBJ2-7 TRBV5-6 CASRPFGADSDEQYF
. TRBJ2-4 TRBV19 CASSRSDRRKNIQYF
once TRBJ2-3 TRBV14 CASSQALNTGLAALTDTQYF
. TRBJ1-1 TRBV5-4 CASNYFTGAPEAFF
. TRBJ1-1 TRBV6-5 CASSSRGAANTEAFF
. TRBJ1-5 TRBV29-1 CSVRDNHQPQHF
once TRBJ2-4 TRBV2 CASSSQGAKNIQYF
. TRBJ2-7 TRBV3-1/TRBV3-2 CASSQDPSSYEQYF
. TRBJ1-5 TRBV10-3 CAISDPDRGSNQPQHF
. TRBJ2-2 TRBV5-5 CASRTGTGGGTGELFF
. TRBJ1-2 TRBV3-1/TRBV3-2 CASSHGGYGYGGYTF
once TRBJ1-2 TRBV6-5 CASSYFERGGGYTF
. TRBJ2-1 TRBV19 CASSITSYITYNEQFF
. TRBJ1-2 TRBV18 CASSPDRGLGYGYTF
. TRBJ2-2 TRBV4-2 CASSQAGDHTGELFF
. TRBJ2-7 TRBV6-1 CASSEEGGQTYEQYF
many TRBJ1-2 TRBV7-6 CASSSYRDNYGYTF
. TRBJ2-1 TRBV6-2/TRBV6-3 CASSSWTGTTYPYNEQFF
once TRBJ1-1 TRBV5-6 CASSLDRVPSGRSEAFF